The rows below give T cell receptor beta chains drawn from one sample of a study of CD8 T cells in ankylosing spondylitis. TCRdb analysed the 5' RACE reads with MiXCR anew, one entry per CDR3 protein. The sample shows 150,000 to 200,000 distinct CDR3 sequences, over 10% of them seen only once. Sample: blood, either unsorted or a sorted T cell fraction (not recorded which). These receptors were collected from a female donor with ankylosing spondylitis or in good health (not recorded which). Each CDR3 is given with its conserved first and last residue. The D gene is left open where the match is weak. Rows may omit the clone size; those that give it use once, few, many or a size class.

CDR3 length,V gene,clone size,D gene,J gene,CDR3 DNA,CDR3 protein
16,TRBV5-1,many,-,TRBJ1-2,TGCGCCAGCAGCCAACTACCTAGCGCCGGGGACTATGGCTACACCTTC,CASSQLPSAGDYGYTF
17,TRBV20-1,once,-,TRBJ2-5,TGCAGTGCTAGAGATCTTTTAGGTTCAGGGGGGATGGAGACCCAGTACTTC,CSARDLLGSGGMETQYF
16,TRBV3-1,many,-,TRBJ2-3,TGTGCCAGCAGGCCACGTTCCGACAGGGAGGCAGATACGCAGTATTTT,CASRPRSDREADTQYF
15,TRBV9,many,TRBD1,TRBJ1-1,TGTGCCAGCAGCCCAGGGGGTTTTTTGAACACTGAAGCTTTCTTT,CASSPGGFLNTEAFF
13,TRBV7-2,-,TRBD1,TRBJ2-7,TGTGCCAGCAGCTCAGACAGGGGCTACGAGCAGTACTTC,CASSSDRGYEQYF
14,TRBV6-2/TRBV6-3,many,TRBD2,TRBJ2-5,TGTGCCAGCAGCCCCAGCGGGAATCACGAGACCCAGTACTTC,CASSPSGNHETQYF
13,TRBV7-3,many,-,TRBJ2-1,TGTGCCAGCAGCCCCCGGAACAACAATGAGCAGTTCTTC,CASSPRNNNEQFF
13,TRBV5-5,few,TRBD1,TRBJ2-1,TGTGCCATCCCAGGGGGCCCGGGTAATGAGCAGTTCTTC,CAIPGGPGNEQFF
14,TRBV28,few,-,TRBJ1-3,TGTGCCAGCAGTCCACGGATCTCTGGAAACACCATATATTTT,CASSPRISGNTIYF
15,TRBV2,-,-,TRBJ2-3,TGTGCCAGTGGGGGAAGGGGCGTCGACACAGATACGCAGTATTTT,CASGGRGVDTDTQYF
14,TRBV19,-,-,TRBJ2-3,TGTGCCAGTATGGCTCTAACCCGGGCAGATACGCAGTATTTT,CASMALTRADTQYF
15,TRBV4-3,few,-,TRBJ2-7,TGCGCCAGCAGCCAAGGGACGAGTAGCTCCTACGAGCAGTACTTC,CASSQGTSSSYEQYF
13,TRBV7-3,-,-,TRBJ2-2,TGTGCCAGCAGCTTAAGGCTCGTCGGGGAGCTGTTTTTT,CASSLRLVGELFF
14,TRBV20-1,many,TRBD1,TRBJ1-1,TGCAGTGCTCCTGGGGACAGGGATTCTTCTGAAGCTTTCTTT,CSAPGDRDSSEAFF
14,TRBV6-4,many,-,TRBJ2-1,TGTGCCAGCAGTGGGTCGGTGGAGAACAATGAGCAGTTCTTC,CASSGSVENNEQFF
13,TRBV10-3,many,TRBD2,TRBJ2-1,TGTGCCATCAGCGGGACTAGCGGCAATGAGCAGTTCTTC,CAISGTSGNEQFF
16,TRBV7-9,-,-,TRBJ2-3,TGTGCCAGCAGCGGCCGGGGGCTACAGGGAGCAGATACGCAGTATTTT,CASSGRGLQGADTQYF
15,TRBV11-2,few,TRBD2,TRBJ2-3,TGTGCCAGCAGCCTCAGCGGGAATCCGGCAGATACGCAGTATTTT,CASSLSGNPADTQYF
16,TRBV12-3/TRBV12-4,many,-,TRBJ2-1,TGTGCCAGCAGTTCCCTCGGAGGGGGGGTAGGCAATGAGCAGTTCTTC,CASSSLGGGVGNEQFF
15,TRBV5-1,many,-,TRBJ2-3,TGCGCCAGCAGCTTGGAGACCCCCCGAGGGGATACGCAGTATTTT,CASSLETPRGDTQYF
15,TRBV7-3,many,-,TRBJ1-4,TGTGCCAGCAGCTTAAATCCGGGAACTAATGAAAAACTGTTTTTT,CASSLNPGTNEKLFF
14,TRBV20-1,-,-,TRBJ2-7,TGCAGTGCCAAGCTGGGGGCAGGGATATACGAGCAGTACTTC,CSAKLGAGIYEQYF
14,TRBV7-8,many,TRBD2,TRBJ2-3,TGTGCCAGCAGCCCGGCGGCGGGAGTCGGTACGCAGTATTTT,CASSPAAGVGTQYF
15,TRBV7-2,-,-,TRBJ2-7,TGTGCCAGCAGCTTGGCGGGACAGCCCTCCTACGAGCAGTACTTC,CASSLAGQPSYEQYF
14,TRBV6-1,few,-,TRBJ2-1,TGTGCCAGCATGCCGGAGGAGCTCTACAATGAGCAGTTCTTC,CASMPEELYNEQFF
15,TRBV12-3/TRBV12-4,-,TRBD2,TRBJ2-5,TGTGCCAGCAGTACTTCTAGCGGGAACCAAGAGACCCAGTACTTC,CASSTSSGNQETQYF
14,TRBV7-2,many,-,TRBJ2-1,TGTGCCAGCCTCCTGGGACGGGGATCGAATGAGCAGTTCTTC,CASLLGRGSNEQFF
14,TRBV7-2,-,-,TRBJ2-7,TGTGCCAGCAGCTTAATGGGGGATGGTTACGAGCAGTACTTC,CASSLMGDGYEQYF
15,TRBV7-9,-,-,TRBJ1-2,TGTGCCAGCAGCTCATCCGGGCCCAGACAGTATGGCTACACCTTC,CASSSSGPRQYGYTF
14,TRBV6-4,many,TRBD2,TRBJ2-1,TGTGCCAGCAGTGAAGGGACTAGCGGGAATGAGCAGTTCTTC,CASSEGTSGNEQFF
11,TRBV2,many,-,TRBJ2-7,TGTGCCAGCAGTGAGGTCGGGGAGCAGTACTTC,CASSEVGEQYF
13,TRBV20-1,many,-,TRBJ2-2,TGCAGTGCTAGAGATAGGCCAGCCGGGGAGCTGTTTTTT,CSARDRPAGELFF
12,TRBV20-1,many,-,TRBJ2-7,TGCAGTGCTAGAGATACCCTCTCCGAGCAGTACTTC,CSARDTLSEQYF
15,TRBV5-4,many,TRBD1,TRBJ2-1,TGTGCCAGCAGCCGCGGGACAGGCAAATCCCAACTCCCGTTCTTC,CASSRGTGKSQLPFF
14,TRBV7-2,many,-,TRBJ2-5,TGTGCCAGCAGCGCTGGAAGCTATCAAGAGACCCAGTACTTC,CASSAGSYQETQYF
14,TRBV11-1,many,TRBD1,TRBJ2-5,TGTGCCAGCAGCGAACAGGGGGCTTCAGAGACCCAGTACTTC,CASSEQGASETQYF
13,TRBV6-2/TRBV6-3,many,-,TRBJ2-7,TGTGCCAGCAGGGGGCTAGCCGGCTACGAGCAGTACTTC,CASRGLAGYEQYF
13,TRBV20-1,many,-,TRBJ1-1,TGCAGTGCTTCGAGGGACTGGAGGACTGAAGCTTTCTTT,CSASRDWRTEAFF
15,TRBV11-2,-,-,TRBJ2-7,TGTGCCAGCAGCTTCGCCCAGGTGGGAGGTTACGAGCAGTACTTC,CASSFAQVGGYEQYF
11,TRBV30,few,-,TRBJ2-3,TGTGCCTGGAGTCCGACAGATACGCAGTATTTT,CAWSPTDTQYF
15,TRBV27,many,TRBD1,TRBJ1-6,TGTGCCAGCAGAGCTCCGGACAGGGTTAATTCACCCCTCCACTTT,CASRAPDRVNSPLHF
20,TRBV9,many,-,TRBJ1-5,TGTGCCAGCAGCGTAGTCCCTTGGAGAGCGAGGAAAAGAAGCAATCAGCCCCAGCATTTT,CASSVVPWRARKRSNQPQHF
16,TRBV4-3,-,-,TRBJ2-3,TGCGCCAGCAGCCAAGATCCTTCTTCGGGCGCAGATACGCAGTATTTT,CASSQDPSSGADTQYF
15,TRBV18,many,TRBD1,TRBJ1-4,TGTGCCAGCTCGACAGGGTTTGCTACTAATGAAAAACTGTTTTTT,CASSTGFATNEKLFF
15,TRBV11-2,-,TRBD2,TRBJ2-5,TGTGCCAGCAGCTTAGTAGCGGGAGGGCAAGAGACCCAGTACTTC,CASSLVAGGQETQYF
15,TRBV6-5,-,-,TRBJ1-3,TGTGCCAGCAGTTACTCCGGGGGGCTAGAAAACACCATATATTTT,CASSYSGGLENTIYF
15,TRBV7-9,-,TRBD1,TRBJ1-3,TGTGCCAGCAGCTTCAGGACAGGTTCTGGAAACACCATATATTTT,CASSFRTGSGNTIYF
18,TRBV27,-,TRBD2,TRBJ2-1,TGTGCCAGCACCCCGGGACTAGCGGGAGGGTGGTCTCGCAATGAGCAGTTCTTC,CASTPGLAGGWSRNEQFF
13,TRBV20-1,many,-,TRBJ1-2,TGCAGTGCTAGAGCTTTGACCGGGTATGGCTACACCTTC,CSARALTGYGYTF
14,TRBV3-1,many,TRBD1,TRBJ1-2,TGTGCCAGCAGCCGACAGGGGGCTAACTATGGCTACACCTTC,CASSRQGANYGYTF
14,TRBV18,few,-,TRBJ1-1,TGTGCCAGCTCACCAGGGAATCAGAAGACTGAAGCTTTCTTT,CASSPGNQKTEAFF
16,TRBV21-1,-,-,TRBJ2-4,TGTGCCAGCAGCGCCCGGACAGGGGATACCAAAAACATTCAGTACTTC,CASSARTGDTKNIQYF
15,TRBV5-1,many,TRBD2,TRBJ2-1,TGCGCCAGCAGCCAACTAGCGGGAGAGTACAATGAGCAGTTCTTC,CASSQLAGEYNEQFF